The 24 T cell receptor beta chains listed next were all sequenced from one sample in a study of T cell responses to AZD1222 COVID-19 vaccine. Profiled with immunoSEQ multiplex PCR; TCRdb holds only in-frame clones, not every one. In the table there are 120,000 to 150,000 clones, roughly nine tenths of which are singletons. This material consisted of peripheral blood, taken on day 0 of AZD1222 vaccination. The origin of the receptors is an adult in good health.

The chain recombines TRBV28 with TRBJ2-1; TRBD2 might be the D (6 bases). Germline V gene data show CDR1 as MDHEN and CDR2 as SYDVKM. The V and J ends lost 6 bases and 2 bases respectively, with 11 bases between them. CDR3 length: 14 amino acids. CDR3 coding DNA: TGTGCCAGCAGAGAGGGAGGAGCCTACAATGAGCAGTTCTTC. Protein: CASREGGAYNEQFF.

The chain links TRBV10-3 to TRBJ1-5, with D tentatively TRBD1 (5 bases). The CDR3 runs to 14 residues. From germline, CDR1 is ENHRY and CDR2 SYGVKD. V shed 3 bases and J shed 1 base, with 7 bases lying between them. The DNA for the CDR3 is TGTGCCATCAGTGACCAGGGAAGCAATCAGCCCCAGCATTTT. Translation: CAISDQGSNQPQHF.

This sequence joins TRBV6-2 or TRBV6-3 and TRBJ2-1; D ambiguous. CDR1 and CDR2 from the germline V gene are MNHEY and SVGEGT. The V end lost 4 bases, the J end lost 6 bases, and 19 bases lay between the germline ends. The CDR3 sequence is 16 residues long. The CDR3 loop reads CASSFRAPVVGNEQFF. In DNA, the CDR3 is TGTGCCAGCAGTTTCCGGGCCCCAGTGGTGGGCAATGAGCAGTTCTTC.

V is TRBV6-5 and J is TRBJ1-1; D may be TRBD1 (5 bases). The V gene lost 7 bases and the J gene lost 2 bases, with 11 bases spanning the gap. Germline loops: CDR1 MNHEY, CDR2 SVGAGI. CDR3 length equals 13 residues. The chain's CDR3 is CASMWRGNTEAFF. The CDR3 nucleotides are TGTGCCAGCATGTGGAGGGGCAACACTGAAGCTTTCTTT.

The rearrangement uses TRBV28 and TRBJ1-1; a weak D match, TRBD1 (6 bases). Germline V gene lookup returns CDR1 MDHEN and CDR2 SYDVKM. V was trimmed by 6 bases and J by 4 bases, leaving 18 bases between them. CDR3 length equals 15 residues. This CDR3 is CASRAGGAQATEAFF. The DNA of the CDR3 is TGTGCCAGCAGGGCGGGGGGGGCGCAGGCCACTGAAGCTTTCTTT.

The V call is TRBV11-3, the J call TRBJ2-7; TRBD1 agrees at 7 bases. This CDR3 is built from 14 residues. With 4 bases clipped from V and 5 bases from J, the junction kept 8 bases outside the gene matches. Germline-derived CDR1 and CDR2 are SGHNT and YENEEA. The CDR3 region is CASSWDRISNEQYF. CDR3 nucleotide sequence: TGTGCCAGCAGCTGGGACAGAATCTCGAACGAGCAGTACTTC.

This clone was recorded only once. The chain uses TRBV7-9 and TRBJ2-3; 7 bases align to TRBD2. The CDR3 consists of 16 residues. With 1 base clipped from V and 0 bases from J, the junction kept 4 bases outside the gene matches. Germline V gene lookup returns CDR1 SEHNR and CDR2 FQNEAQ (reference sequence). The CDR3 protein is CASSLGPAGSTDTQYF. The CDR3, as DNA: TGTGCCAGCAGCTTAGGTCCAGCGGGAAGCACAGATACGCAGTATTTT.

V gene TRBV7-9 combines with J gene TRBJ1-2; D is unclear. CDR1 and CDR2 (germline): SEHNR, FQNEAQ (reference sequence). Between the trimmed V and J ends, which lost 5 bases and 4 bases, there was a span of 11 bases. The CDR3 is 13 residues long. The chain's CDR3 is CASSPKDGYGYTF. The CDR3 region has the DNA TGTGCCAGCAGCCCGAAGGACGGCTATGGCTACACCTTC.

The J gene is TRBJ2-5, the V gene TRBV5-5, with D possibly being TRBD1 (5 bases). Germline values: CDR1 SGHKS, CDR2 YYEKEE (reference sequence). Trimming took 4 bases from V and 4 from J, leaving 17 bases between them. CDR3 size: 15 residues. Here the CDR3 reads CASSLYLRGLETQYF. Here the CDR3 DNA reads TGTGCCAGCAGCCTGTACCTAAGGGGCTTAGAGACCCAGTACTTC.

The chain employs TRBV6-2 or TRBV6-3 and TRBJ2-3, with a weak D call TRBD2 (6 bases). The CDR3 contains 14 residues. Trimming left V 3 bases short and J 3 bases short, with 10 bases between. CDR1 and CDR2 from the germline V gene are MNHEY and SVGEGT. CDR3 loop: CASSYTGVTDTQYF. CDR3 sequence (DNA): TGTGCCAGCAGTTATACGGGGGTTACAGATACGCAGTATTTT.

The rearrangement joins TRBV6-5 to TRBJ1-1; D call uncertain. Germline values: CDR1 MNHEY, CDR2 SVGAGI. CDR3 length equals 14 residues. Trimming shortened V by 7 bases and J by 0 bases, and 12 bases separated the two germline ends. The chain's CDR3 is CASKPGDMNTEAFF. The CDR3 DNA sequence: TGTGCCAGCAAACCCGGAGACATGAACACTGAAGCTTTCTTT.

This chain links TRBV5-4 with TRBJ1-1; TRBD1 agrees at 7 bases. Germline V CDR1 and CDR2: SGHNT, YYREEE (reference sequence). The CDR3 is 15 amino acids. Unmatched junction bases numbered 6, after V lost 0 bases and J lost 4 bases. This CDR3 is CASSLESGGGTEAFF. The DNA of the CDR3 is TGTGCCAGCAGCTTGGAATCAGGGGGAGGCACTGAAGCTTTCTTT.

The chain links TRBV28 to TRBJ1-4, with D possibly being TRBD1 (6 bases). Germline loops: CDR1 MDHEN, CDR2 SYDVKM. Trimming took off 6 bases at V and 11 bases at J, with 13 bases between the two ends. This CDR3 is built from 12 residues. The CDR3: CASSHRDEKLFF. In DNA form, the CDR3 reads TGTGCCAGCAGCCACAGGGACGAGAAACTGTTTTTT.

The V gene is TRBV27, the J gene TRBJ2-1; 8 bases map to TRBD1. V lost 5 bases and J lost 8; bases outside the gene matches: 8. Germline loops: CDR1 MNHEY, CDR2 SMNVEV (reference sequence). The CDR3 has 14 amino acids. The CDR3 here is CASSPRQGSYEQFF. DNA of the CDR3: TGTGCCAGCAGTCCCCGACAGGGGAGCTATGAGCAGTTCTTC.

The chain employs TRBV5-8 and TRBJ2-3; 9 bases match TRBD2. This CDR3 spans 17 amino acids. The germline gives CDR1 SGHTS, CDR2 YDEGEE. J gave up 4 bases and V 1 base, and 10 bases lay outside the gene matches. CDR3 loop: CASSLSVSGSFPDTQYF. CDR3 nucleotide sequence: TGTGCCAGCAGCTTGTCCGTTAGCGGGAGTTTTCCAGATACGCAGTATTTT.

The J gene is TRBJ2-3, the V gene TRBV5-1, with a tentative D call TRBD1 (5 bases). The V gene's germline CDR1 is SGHRS and CDR2 YFSETQ. The CDR3 totals 14 residues. The ends were cut back, 1 base at V and 2 bases at J, with 8 bases in the middle. The CDR3 protein is CASSLSRDTDTQYF. DNA of the CDR3: TGCGCCAGCAGCTTGAGCAGGGACACAGATACGCAGTATTTT.

This clone has only one observation. The chain joins TRBV13 to TRBJ1-5; 9 positions agree with TRBD1. V was pared by 3 bases and J by 4 bases, with 1 base of the junction left unmatched. The CDR3 is 14 residues long. The V gene's germline CDR1 is PRHDT and CDR2 FYEKMQ (reference sequence). The CDR3 sequence is CASSLGQGNQPQHF. The DNA for the CDR3 is TGTGCCAGCAGCTTGGGACAGGGTAATCAGCCCCAGCATTTT.

V is TRBV7-3 and J is TRBJ2-1; the D gene is possibly TRBD2 (6 bases). Trimming cost V 2 bases and J 9 bases, with 17 bases left between them. The germline gives CDR1 SGHTA, CDR2 FQGTGA. CDR3 size: 15 residues. The CDR3 loop reads CASSLSGLLAGEQFF. The CDR3 region has the DNA TGTGCCAGCAGCTTATCGGGACTCTTAGCTGGTGAGCAGTTCTTC.

This clone occurred a few times. The chain employs TRBV10-2 and TRBJ2-7, with 8 positions matching TRBD1. The CDR3 runs to 12 residues. The trim removed 6 bases at V and 8 bases at J, leaving 6 bases unmatched. The germline CDR1 and CDR2 sequences are WSHSY and SAAADI. The CDR3 DNA reads TGCGCCAGCAGACCGGACAGGGTCCAGCAGTACTTC. It codes for CASRPDRVQQYF.

This chain connects TRBV5-1 to TRBJ2-7; 7 nucleotides align to TRBD1. The germline gives CDR1 SGHRS, CDR2 YFSETQ. V lost 4 bases, J lost 3 bases, and 4 bases stayed unmatched. This CDR3 has 13 amino acids. CDR3 amino acids: CASSLDRYYEQYF. The CDR3 coding sequence is TGCGCCAGCAGCCTGGACAGGTACTACGAGCAGTACTTC.

The CDR3 region is CASNGQENEKLFF. The DNA of the CDR3 is TGTGCCAGCAATGGACAGGAGAATGAAAAACTGTTTTTT. The V gene is TRBV6-5, the J gene TRBJ1-4; TRBD1 matches at 7 bases. Germline trimming cut 7 bases from V and 5 bases from J; bases unmatched to any gene: 4. This CDR3 spans 13 amino acids. The germline V gene has CDR1 MNHEY and CDR2 SVGAGI.

This clone has just one count. The chain has TRBV6-2 or TRBV6-3 and TRBJ1-5; no reliable D call. The V end lost 2 bases, the J end lost 4 bases, and 12 bases lay between the germline ends. The CDR3 has 15 amino acids. The germline CDR1 and CDR2 sequences are MNHEY and SVGEGT. This chain's CDR3 is CASSYGLLRNQPQHF. In nucleotides, the CDR3 is TGTGCCAGCAGTTACGGGCTACTAAGGAATCAGCCCCAGCATTTT.

In regard to this clone: This same CDR3 is encoded by further DNA sequences in the sample. The genes are TRBV20-1 and TRBJ1-1, with D possibly matching TRBD1 (6 bases). The CDR3 is made up of 11 amino acids. Trimming stripped 3 bases from V and 8 bases from J, with 10 bases between. CDR1 is DFQATT and CDR2 is SNEGSKA in the germline V gene (reference sequence). CDR3 nucleotide sequence: TGCAGTGCTAGTGGTGGGACAGAAGCTTTCTTT. Protein sequence: CSASGGTEAFF.

This chain links TRBV6-2 or TRBV6-3 with TRBJ2-7, with D possibly being TRBD2 (5 bases). The germline V gene has CDR1 MNHEY and CDR2 SVGEGT. CDR3 length: 13 amino acids. V dropped 5 bases and J dropped 1 base, with 9 bases sitting between them. CDR3: CASSKLDSYEQYF. CDR3 DNA: TGTGCCAGCAGTAAACTAGATTCCTACGAGCAGTACTTC.